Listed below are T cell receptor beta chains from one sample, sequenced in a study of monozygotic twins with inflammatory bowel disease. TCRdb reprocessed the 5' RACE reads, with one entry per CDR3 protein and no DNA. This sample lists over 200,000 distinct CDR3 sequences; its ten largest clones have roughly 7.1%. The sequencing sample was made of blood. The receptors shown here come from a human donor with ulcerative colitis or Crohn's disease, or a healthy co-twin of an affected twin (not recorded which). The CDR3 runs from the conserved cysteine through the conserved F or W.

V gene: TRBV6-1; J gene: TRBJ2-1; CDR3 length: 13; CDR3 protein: CASSRIKNNEQFF
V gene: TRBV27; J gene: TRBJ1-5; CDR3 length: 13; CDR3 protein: CASSLGQGQPQHF
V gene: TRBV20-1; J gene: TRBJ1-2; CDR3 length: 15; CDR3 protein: CSAIGADADLSGYTF
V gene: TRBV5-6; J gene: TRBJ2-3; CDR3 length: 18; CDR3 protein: CASSLDLPRGRGTDTQYF
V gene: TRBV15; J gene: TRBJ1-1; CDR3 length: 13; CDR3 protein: CATSRKRNTEAFF
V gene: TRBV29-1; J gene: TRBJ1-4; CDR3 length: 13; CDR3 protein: CSVATVLNEKLFF
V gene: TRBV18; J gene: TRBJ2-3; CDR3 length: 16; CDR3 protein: CASSPSKQTLTDTQYF
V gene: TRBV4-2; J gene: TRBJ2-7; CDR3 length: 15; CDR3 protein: CASSPTGARTWEQYF
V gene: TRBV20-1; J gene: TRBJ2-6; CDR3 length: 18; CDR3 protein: CSASGGAHLNPGANVLTF
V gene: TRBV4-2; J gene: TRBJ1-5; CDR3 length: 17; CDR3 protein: CASSQEGAGENNQPQHF
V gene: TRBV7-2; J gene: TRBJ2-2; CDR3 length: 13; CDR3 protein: CASTRGGPGELFF
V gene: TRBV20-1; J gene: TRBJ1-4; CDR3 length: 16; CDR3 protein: CSARVIEGEESEKLFF
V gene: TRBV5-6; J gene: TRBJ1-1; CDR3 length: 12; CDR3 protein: CASSGTYTEAFF
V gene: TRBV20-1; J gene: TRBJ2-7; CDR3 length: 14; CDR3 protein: CSARDSSGPYEQYF
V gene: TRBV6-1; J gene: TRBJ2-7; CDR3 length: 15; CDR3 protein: CASSQDRGMAYEQYF
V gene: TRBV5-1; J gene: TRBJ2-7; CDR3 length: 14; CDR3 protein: CASSLVAGSYEQYF
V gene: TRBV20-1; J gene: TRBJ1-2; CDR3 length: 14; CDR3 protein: CSAATGGGNYGYTF
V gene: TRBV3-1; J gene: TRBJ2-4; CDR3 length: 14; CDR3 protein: CASYPGTAINIQYF
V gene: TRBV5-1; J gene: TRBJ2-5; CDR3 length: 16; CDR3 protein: CASSWGLAVDGETQYF
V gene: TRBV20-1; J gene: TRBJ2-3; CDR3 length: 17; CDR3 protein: CSARGGLAGVRTDTQYF
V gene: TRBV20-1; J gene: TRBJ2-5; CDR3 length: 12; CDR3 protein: CSAHRGGDTQYF
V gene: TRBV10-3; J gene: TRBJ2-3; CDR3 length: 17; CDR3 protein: CAISDSGVDLSTDTQYF
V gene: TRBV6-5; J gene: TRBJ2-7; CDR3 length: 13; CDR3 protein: CASRTGGSYEQYF